The clone carrying this T cell receptor beta chain was counted once. Its antigen remains unidentified. The repertoire was sequenced with immunoSEQ multiplex PCR; TCRdb's copy has only in-frame clones and lacks some. The sample has 72,000 or so clones, roughly 91% seen once. V was pared by 5 bases and J by 6 bases, with 3 bases of the junction left unmatched. The CDR3 covers 12 residues. Germline CDR1 and CDR2: SGHAT and FQDESV (reference sequence). The record originates from a study of OX40 agonist ivuxolimab in advanced cancers. Looking at the study overall: Given to patients was ivuxolimab, an agonistic anti-OX40 (CD134) antibody. Study outcomes and limitations: Low normalized clonal expansion also occurred in some nonresponding patients.

This clonotype was obtained from an adult with an advanced solid tumor such as melanoma, head and neck, liver or kidney cancer. V and J are TRBV11-1 and TRBJ1-1, with 7 bases aligning to TRBD1. This material consisted of CD4+ or CD8+ T cells sorted from blood, taken in a trial of the OX40 agonist ivuxolimab. In nucleotides, the CDR3 is TGTGCCAGCAGCGGTCAGGGGGCTGAAGCTTTCTTT. Its protein product is CASSGQGAEAFF.